This record looks at one TCR beta chain sequence and its context. Its antigen is not known. At one of its ends the junction is not consistent with the germline gene, which may arise from a read error. According to the study, genomic DNA was the template for TCR beta VDJ and CDR3 profiling. TCRdb analysed the reads with MiXCR anew, one entry per CDR3 protein. The top ten hold 20% of the sample, which has about 200,000 distinct CDR3 sequences, around 49% seen once. The data were taken from a study of CD8+CD57+ T cells in acquired aplastic anemia. Overall study context: Isolated CD4+ and CD8+ cells, once sorted, yielded DNA averaging around 3 ug.

Broader study findings: The CD8+ Simpson's diversity of patients and controls was not significantly different. Patients and controls had in common 25 to 35 CD8+ CDR3 sequences.

Previously, flow cytometry had revealed CD8+CD57+ cell expansion in the patients chosen for sequencing. Patients, without exception, had severe acquired aplastic anemia. The clonotype originates from a human donor with aplastic anemia. Sequenced sample: sorted CD4+, CD8+, or CD8+CD57+ T cells (not recorded which) from PBMCs.

As DNA, the CDR3 is TGCGCCAGCAGTAAGTCCCTTGCGGAGACCCAGTACTTC. Translation: CASSKSLAETQYF. The chain employs TRBV10-1 and TRBJ2-5; D is unresolved. Germline V CDR1 and CDR2: WNHNN, SYGVQD (reference sequence). The CDR3 extends over 13 amino acids.